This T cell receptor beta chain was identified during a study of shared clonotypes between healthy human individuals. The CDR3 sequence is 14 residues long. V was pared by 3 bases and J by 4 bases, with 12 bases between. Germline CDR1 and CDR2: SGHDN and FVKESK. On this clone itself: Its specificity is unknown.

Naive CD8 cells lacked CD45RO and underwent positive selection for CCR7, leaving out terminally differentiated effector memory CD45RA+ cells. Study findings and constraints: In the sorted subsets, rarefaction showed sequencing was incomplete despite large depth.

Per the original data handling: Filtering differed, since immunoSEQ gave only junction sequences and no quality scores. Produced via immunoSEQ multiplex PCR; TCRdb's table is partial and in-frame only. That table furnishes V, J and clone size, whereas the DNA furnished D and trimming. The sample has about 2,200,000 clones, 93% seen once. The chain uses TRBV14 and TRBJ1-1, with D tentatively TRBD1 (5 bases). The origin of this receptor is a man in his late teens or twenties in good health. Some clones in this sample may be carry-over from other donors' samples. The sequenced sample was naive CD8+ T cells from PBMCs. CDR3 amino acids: CASSQAGGFTEAFF. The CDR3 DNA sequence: TGTGCCAGCAGCCAGGCCGGGGGGTTCACTGAAGCTTTCTTT.